This T cell receptor beta chain was recorded in a study of blood T cell repertoires in COVID-19. On the study more broadly: COVID-19 samples from acute and convalescent phases originated in the United States, Italy and Spain. T cells, B-cell-depleted T cells, or PBMCs provided the cDNA or gDNA that served as material.

The CDR3 consists of 12 residues. Germline V CDR1 and CDR2: SGHNT, YYREEE (reference sequence). V lost 2 bases, J lost 11 bases, and 6 bases stayed unmatched. In the authors' workflow: By means of reference gene primer amplification, nucleated cell counts were estimated. Some clones are missing from TCRdb's copy, which holds only in-frame ones; the method was immunoSEQ multiplex PCR. V, J and clone size are taken as reported in that table, and D and trimming were inferred from the DNA itself. The sample consists of around 300,000 clones, roughly 90% of them appearing once. This clone has a single count.

The clonotype was recovered from a woman under 40 with active or convalescent COVID-19. Material for sequencing was peripheral blood. J is TRBJ1-1 and V is TRBV5-4, with 7 nucleotides matching TRBD1. The CDR3 spells CASSFNKGAAFF. DNA for the CDR3: TGTGCCAGCAGCTTTAATAAGGGGGCGGCTTTCTTT.